The 7 T cell receptor beta chains in this list originate from one sample, sequenced in a study of cytomegalovirus exposure and HLA in healthy donors. The repertoire was sequenced with immunoSEQ multiplex PCR; TCRdb's copy has only in-frame clones and lacks some. The profile shows some 330,000 clones, about nine tenths of them singletons. Specimen: PBMCs. These receptors all stem from a woman between 18 and 29 years old in good health and CMV-seronegative.

In this sample, this clone turned up once. J is TRBJ1-4 and V is TRBV15; TRBD1 might be the D (6 bases). This CDR3 comprises 15 residues. With 5 bases removed from V and 0 bases from J, the gap between germline ends came to 10 bases. The germline V gene encodes CDR1 LNHNV and CDR2 YYDKDF (reference sequence). The DNA of the CDR3 is TGTGCCACCAGCTCCCGGACAGCAACTAATGAAAAACTGTTTTTT. It specifies CATSSRTATNEKLFF.

This clone is a singleton in its sample. The chain combines TRBV11-1 with TRBJ2-1, with 15 nucleotides matching TRBD2. This CDR3 spans 17 amino acids. CDR1 and CDR2 (germline): SGHAT, FQDESV (reference sequence). Trimming cost V 0 bases and J 8 bases; bases outside gene matches: 5. The CDR3 region is CASSLAGGLAGGDEQFF. The CDR3 DNA reads as TGTGCCAGCAGCTTAGCTGGCGGACTAGCGGGAGGGGATGAGCAGTTCTTC.

This chain joins TRBV4-1 and TRBJ2-7; a weak D match, TRBD1 (6 bases). CDR1 is MGHRA and CDR2 is YSYEKL in the germline V gene. This CDR3 spans 15 amino acids. Between the trimmed V and J ends, which lost 0 bases and 4 bases, there was a span of 13 bases. CDR3 coding DNA: TGCGCCAGCAGCCAAGATCGGACAGAGCTTTACGAGCAGTACTTC. It codes for CASSQDRTELYEQYF.

This clone was counted a few times. This sequence joins TRBV9 and TRBJ1-1; 8 nucleotides line up with TRBD1. Germline assignment: CDR1 SGDLS and CDR2 YYNGEE. J was trimmed by 4 bases and V by 3 bases; bases with no gene match: 8. This CDR3 has 15 residues. CDR3 DNA sequence: TGTGCCAGCAGCGGGACAGGGATGAGTAGCACTGAAGCTTTCTTT. This codes for CASSGTGMSSTEAFF. Full variable domain (missing parts from reference TRBV9 and TRBJ1-1): DSGVTQTPKHLITATGQRVTLRCSPRSGDLSVYWYQQSLDQGLQFLIQYYNGEERAKGNILERFSAQQFPDLHSELNLSSLELGDSALYFCASSGTGMSSTEAFFGQGTRLTVV.

The chain combines TRBV1 with TRBJ1-5. TRBV1 is termed a pseudogene. The CDR3 sequence is 15 residues long. CDR3 sequence: CTSSPRPGENQPQHF. The CDR3 DNA follows: TGCACCAGCAGCCCCAGACCCGGAGAAAATCAGCCCCAGCATTTT.

This clone showed up just a few times. The rearrangement joins TRBV10-3 to TRBJ1-3, with 7 bases aligning to TRBD1. V was pared by 0 bases and J by 8 bases, with 4 bases of the junction left unmatched. CDR1 and CDR2 from the germline V gene are ENHRY and SYGVKD. The length of the CDR3 is 14 residues. CDR3 sequence reads: CAISESGGEYTIYF. DNA for the CDR3: TGTGCCATCAGTGAGTCAGGGGGCGAATACACCATATATTTT.

The CDR3 protein is CASSPPGQLTYEQYF. CDR3 DNA: TGTGCCAGCAGCCCCCCGGGACAGCTAACCTACGAGCAGTACTTC. The chain recombines TRBV28 with TRBJ2-7; 7 bases line up with TRBD1. Losses at the gene ends were 6 bases for V and 2 bases for J; bases not matched to a gene: 10. The V gene's germline CDR1 is MDHEN and CDR2 SYDVKM. This CDR3 has 15 amino acids.